The 15 T cell receptor beta chains presented below share a single source sample, sequenced in a study of T cell responses to AZD1222 COVID-19 vaccine (dated by TCRdb to the early 2020s). Libraries were constructed by the immunoSEQ multiplex PCR assay. What TCRdb holds here is the immuneACCESS table cut down to in-frame rearrangements. Part of the clones is not present; checked against another copy, under half of the missing clones reflect an unresolved V gene, and the others are unexplained. The sample table contains under 200,000 clones; only one count was recorded for about 94% of them. Together, the top ten hold about 9.2% of the sample. This specimen's time point label, interpreted: baseline before first vaccination. Sequenced material: peripheral blood, taken on day 0 of AZD1222 vaccination. These TCRs come from an adult in good health.

This chain uses TRBV7-2 with TRBJ1-2; D gene ambiguous. Trimming removed 0 bases from V and 8 bases from J, with 10 bases in between. CDR3 length equals 13 residues. Germline CDR1 reads SGHTA; CDR2 reads FQGNSA. The CDR3 sequence is CASSLAKAGGYTF. The CDR3 DNA follows: TGTGCCAGCAGCTTAGCGAAGGCAGGCGGCTACACCTTC. Filled out from reference TRBV7-2 and TRBJ1-2, the complete variable domain reads GAGVSQSPSNKVTEKGKDVELRCDPISGHTALYWYRQSLGQGLEFLIYFQGNSAPDKSGLPSDRFSAERTGGSVSTLTIQRTQQEDSAVYLCASSLAKAGGYTFGSGTRLTVV.

The chain combines TRBV2 with TRBJ2-1; D remains unclear. Germline V gives CDR1 SNHLY, CDR2 FYNNEI. The CDR3 consists of 13 residues. Trimming left V 6 bases short and J 0 bases short, with 6 bases between. The CDR3 nucleotides read TGTGCCAGCAGGCTCAACTCCTACAATGAGCAGTTCTTC. It specifies CASRLNSYNEQFF.

The J gene is TRBJ2-1, the V gene TRBV28; possibly TRBD1 for D (6 bases). Germline loops: CDR1 MDHEN, CDR2 SYDVKM. Trimming stripped 10 bases from V and 6 bases from J, with 19 bases between. The CDR3 covers 14 residues. Here the CDR3 DNA reads TGTGCCACCAAGAAACAGGGTGGGGGCAATGAGCAGTTCTTC. It codes for CATKKQGGGNEQFF.

The chain combines TRBV18 with TRBJ2-3, with D possibly matching TRBD2 (6 bases). The CDR3 covers 16 residues. V was cut by 0 bases and J by 2 bases, with 12 bases left in between. Germline-derived CDR1 and CDR2 are KGHSH and LQKENI. CDR3 loop: CASSPPGGLPTDTQYF. CDR3 bases: TGTGCCAGCTCACCACCGGGAGGTCTCCCCACAGATACGCAGTATTTT.

The J gene is TRBJ2-7, the V gene TRBV19, with 12 bases fitting TRBD2. This CDR3 comprises 15 residues. Germline CDR1 LNHDA, CDR2 SQIVND (reference sequence). Trimming removed 2 bases from V and 7 bases from J; junction bases left unmatched: 6. The CDR3 loop is CASSIKTSGSYEQYF. DNA for the CDR3: TGTGCCAGTAGTATAAAGACTAGCGGGAGCTATGAGCAGTACTTC. Using reference TRBV19 and TRBJ2-7 for the parts outside the CDR3, the full variable domain is DGGITQSPKYLFRKEGQNVTLSCEQNLNHDAMYWYRQDPGQGLRLIYYSQIVNDFQKGDIAEGYSVSREKKESFPLTVTSAQKNPTAFYLCASSIKTSGSYEQYFGPGTRLTVT.

V usage is TRBV5-1 and J usage is TRBJ2-3, with D possibly matching TRBD1 (5 bases). The V gene lost 3 bases and the J gene lost 4 bases, with 15 bases spanning the gap. The CDR3 consists of 15 residues. Germline CDR1 and CDR2: SGHRS and YFSETQ. For the CDR3, the DNA is TGCGCCAGCAGCTCAGGGTCCCTCCTGGCAGATACGCAGTATTTT. Protein sequence: CASSSGSLLADTQYF.

As to this clone: The same CDR3 arises from other DNA sequences in this sample as well. V and J are TRBV6-5 and TRBJ2-7, with unresolved D. Trimming cost V 2 bases and J 0 bases, with 5 bases left between them. In germline, CDR1 is MNHEY, CDR2 SVGAGI. The CDR3 extends over 13 amino acids. CDR3 amino acids: CASSYRSSYEQYF. Written as DNA, the CDR3 is TGTGCCAGCAGTTACAGGAGCTCCTACGAGCAGTACTTC.

The J gene is TRBJ1-6, the V gene TRBV7-3, with D hard to call. V was clipped by 1 base and J by 6 bases, with 16 bases between them. The CDR3 consists of 17 residues. Germline CDR1 and CDR2: SGHTA and FQGTGA. The CDR3 protein is CASSLRGELAFNSPLHF. The DNA for the CDR3 is TGTGCCAGCAGCTTAAGGGGAGAATTGGCTTTTAATTCACCCCTCCACTTT.

The rearrangement joins TRBV7-9 to TRBJ2-1; no firm D call. This CDR3 spans 15 amino acids. Germline V CDR1 and CDR2: SEHNR, FQNEAQ (reference sequence). The V and J ends lost 2 bases and 0 bases respectively, with 8 bases between them. CDR3 residues: CASSLQSGSYNEQFF. The CDR3, as DNA: TGTGCCAGCAGCTTACAGAGTGGCTCCTACAATGAGCAGTTCTTC.

The V call is TRBV12-1, the J call TRBJ1-2; the table's D call, TRBD1, was not checked against the DNA. TRBV12-1 is a known pseudogene. The CDR3 has 15 residues. CDR3 sequence reads: CASTYEGRGPRGYTF. The CDR3 DNA sequence: TGTGCCAGCACCTATGAGGGCAGGGGGCCTCGGGGCTACACCTTC.

The gene calls are TRBV27 and TRBJ2-1; maybe TRBD1 (6 bases). The germline V gene encodes CDR1 MNHEY and CDR2 SMNVEV (reference sequence). V lost 6 bases and J 10 bases, leaving 13 bases between the germline ends. The CDR3 sequence is 12 residues long. In nucleotides, the CDR3 is TGTGCCAGCAGGTCGTCCGGGACAGAGCAGTTCTTC. Protein sequence: CASRSSGTEQFF.

This clone was observed a few times. The chain employs TRBV5-1 and TRBJ2-7; 12 bases are shared with TRBD2. Germline CDR1 and CDR2: SGHRS and YFSETQ. The CDR3 has 16 amino acids. V trimming: 5 bases; J trimming: 4 bases; junction bases outside the gene matches: 10. The CDR3 sequence is CASRPTLTSGSYEQYF. DNA for the CDR3: TGCGCCAGCAGGCCGACGTTGACTAGCGGGAGTTACGAGCAGTACTTC.

In its sample, this clone was seen a few times. This chain links TRBV14 with TRBJ2-7; D gene unclear. The germline V gene has CDR1 SGHDN and CDR2 FVKESK. Trimming removed 4 bases at V and 7 bases at J, with 20 bases between. The CDR3 totals 15 residues. The CDR3 bases are TGTGCCAGCAGCCGACGAGGTACCGGATACGAGGAGCAGTACTTC. The encoded protein is CASSRRGTGYEEQYF.

This clone occurred once. V usage is TRBV20-1 and J usage is TRBJ2-1; 7 bases are a match to TRBD2. CDR1 and CDR2 from the germline V gene are DFQATT and SNEGSKA (reference sequence). There are 11 residues in the CDR3. With 5 bases clipped from V and 10 bases from J, the junction kept 5 bases outside the gene matches. The CDR3 sequence is CSAGRGGEQFF. The CDR3 bases are TGCAGTGCTGGACGGGGAGGGGAGCAGTTCTTC.

The rearrangement uses TRBV20-1 and TRBJ1-2; maybe TRBD1 (6 bases). CDR1 is DFQATT and CDR2 is SNEGSKA in the germline V gene (reference sequence). CDR3 length: 12 residues. Trimming took off 3 bases at V and 4 bases at J, with 9 bases between the two ends. CDR3 in amino acids: CSASSDSYGYTF. In nucleotides, the CDR3 is TGCAGTGCTAGTTCGGACAGCTATGGCTACACCTTC.